This TCR beta chain was recorded in a study of regulatory T cells in long-lasting Graves disease. Regarding time point: newly diagnosed GD, antithyroid drugs for less than 3 months. Making the TCR library involved RNA that had been extracted from PBMCs. The length of the CDR3 is 11 residues. The germline CDR1 and CDR2 sequences are LGHDT and YNNKEL (reference sequence). V was pared by 2 bases and J by 11 bases, with 9 bases between. This clonotype appeared many times. Researchers made TCR beta libraries by using iRepertoire HTBI primers and running Arm-PCR on CDR3 regions. MiXCR was run by TCRdb on the multiplex PCR reads, yielding one entry per CDR3 protein. Among 400,000 to 450,000 distinct CDR3 sequences, more than 12% were seen once, and the ten largest hold 16%. This sample was also put to use in a study of T cells in Graves' hyperthyroidism and ophthalmopathy.

The origin of this receptor is a woman in her twenties or thirties with Graves disease. This sample comprised peripheral blood mononuclear cells (PBMCs), obtained at new diagnosis, from a patient treated with antithyroid drugs. The V and J genes are TRBV3-1 and TRBJ1-1; unclear D gene. CDR3 sequence reads: CASSQTSAAFF. CDR3 DNA: TGTGCCAGCAGCCAAACTAGTGCGGCTTTCTTT.